This entry is about one T cell receptor (beta chain). Antigen: not known. The data were produced by immunoSEQ multiplex PCR, yet TCRdb's version contains in-frame clones alone and is incomplete. The data show about 160,000 clones, about 91% seen once. This sample is part of a study of T cell responses to AZD1222 COVID-19 vaccine. There are 17 residues in the CDR3. Whole-study findings and limits: Two AZD1222 doses significantly raised spike-specific TCR breadth and depth over controls.

Sequencing was performed on peripheral blood, taken 28 days after the second AZD1222 dose. The gene calls are TRBV21-1 and TRBJ1-2; TRBD1 is the table's D call, not checked against the DNA. TRBV21-1 is an annotated pseudogene. This clonotype was sampled from an adult who received the AZD1222 COVID-19 vaccine. The DNA for the CDR3 is TGTGCCAGCAGCAAAGCGTCAGGGGGTTGCAGTAACTATGGCTACACCTTC. It encodes CASSKASGGCSNYGYTF.